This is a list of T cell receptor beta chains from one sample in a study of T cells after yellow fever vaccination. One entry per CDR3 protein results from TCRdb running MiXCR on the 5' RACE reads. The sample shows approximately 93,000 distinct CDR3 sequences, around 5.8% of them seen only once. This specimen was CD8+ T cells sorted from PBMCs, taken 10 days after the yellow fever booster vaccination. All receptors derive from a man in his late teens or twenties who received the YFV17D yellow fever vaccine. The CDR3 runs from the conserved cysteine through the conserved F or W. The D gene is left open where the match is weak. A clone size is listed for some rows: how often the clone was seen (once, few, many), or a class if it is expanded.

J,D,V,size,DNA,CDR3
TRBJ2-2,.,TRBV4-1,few,TGCGCCAGCAGCCAGCCACCGGTTGGGGACACCGGGGAGCTGTTTTTT,CASSQPPVGDTGELFF
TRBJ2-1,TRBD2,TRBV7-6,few,TGTGCCAGCAGCATCACTAGCGGGGGGTCGGACGCCTACAATGAGCAGTTCTTC,CASSITSGGSDAYNEQFF
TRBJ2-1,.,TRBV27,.,TGTGCCAGCAGTCAGAGTTACAATGAGCAGTTCTTC,CASSQSYNEQFF
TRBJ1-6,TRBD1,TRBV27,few,TGTGCCAGCAGTTTCGGGTTGCAGGGGGGGACACCCCTCCACTTT,CASSFGLQGGTPLHF
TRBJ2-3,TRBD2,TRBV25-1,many,TGTGCCAGGTCAAGCGGGAACTACACAGATACGCAGTATTTT,CARSSGNYTDTQYF
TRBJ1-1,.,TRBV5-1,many,TGCGCCAGCAGCTTTAAGACAGGGAACACTGAAGCTTTCTTT,CASSFKTGNTEAFF
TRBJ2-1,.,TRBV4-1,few,TGCGCCAGCAGCCAAGACGTGGGGGCCGGAGGGAATGAGCAGTTCTTC,CASSQDVGAGGNEQFF
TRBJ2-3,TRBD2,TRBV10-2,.,TGCGCCAGCAGTACTAGCGGGGGTGGCTCAGATACGCAGTATTTT,CASSTSGGGSDTQYF
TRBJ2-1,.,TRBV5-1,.,TGCGCCAGCAGCTTGGGGGCAGGGGACTACAATGAGCAGTTCTTC,CASSLGAGDYNEQFF
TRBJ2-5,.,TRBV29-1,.,TGCAGCGTTGAAGTCCCACCTGGGGAGACCCAGTACTTC,CSVEVPPGETQYF
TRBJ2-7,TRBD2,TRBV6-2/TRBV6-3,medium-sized,TGTGCCAGCAGTTCCCTCACTAGCGGGGGGATTTCCTACGAGCAGTACTTC,CASSSLTSGGISYEQYF
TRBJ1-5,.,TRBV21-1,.,TGTGCCAGCAGCGAATTAATTAGGGAACAGCCCCAGCATTTT,CASSELIREQPQHF
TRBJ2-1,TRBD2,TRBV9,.,TGTGCCAGCAGCGATAGACTAGCGGGAGGCTCCTACAATGAGCAGTTCTTC,CASSDRLAGGSYNEQFF
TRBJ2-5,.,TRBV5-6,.,TGTGCCAGCAGCTTTTCAGATCCCGGGACCCAGTACTTC,CASSFSDPGTQYF
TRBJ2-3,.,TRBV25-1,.,TGTGCCAGCAGTCTTTCGGGGCGAGACACAGATACGCAGTATTTT,CASSLSGRDTDTQYF
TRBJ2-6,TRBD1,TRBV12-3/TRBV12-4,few,TGTGCCAGCAGTCCTAGGACAGGGGCTGGGGCCAACGTCCTGACTTTC,CASSPRTGAGANVLTF
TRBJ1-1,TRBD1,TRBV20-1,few,TGCAGTGCTAGAGGGGACAGGGTCGCTGAAGCTTTCTTT,CSARGDRVAEAFF
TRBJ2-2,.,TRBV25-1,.,TGTGCCAGCAGGGTCGGGTTGAGCACCGGGGAGCTGTTTTTT,CASRVGLSTGELFF
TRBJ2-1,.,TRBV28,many,TGTGCCAGCAGTTTATCCGGACCAAGCTCCTACAATGAGCAGTTCTTC,CASSLSGPSSYNEQFF
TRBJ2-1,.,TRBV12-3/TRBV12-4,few,TGTGCCAGCACCTTAGGTGACCGAACCTACAATGAGCAGTTCTTC,CASTLGDRTYNEQFF
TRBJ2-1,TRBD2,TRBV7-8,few,TGTGCCAGCAGCTCGCTAGCGGGGGGGCTTAATGAGCAGTTCTTC,CASSSLAGGLNEQFF
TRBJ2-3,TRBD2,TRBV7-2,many,TGTGCCAGCAGCCTCTTGGGGGGGGCAGATACGCAGTATTTT,CASSLLGGADTQYF
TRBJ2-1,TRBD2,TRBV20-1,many,TGCAGTGCCCGAGACGGGGGGGGTCCCTACAATGAGCAGTTCTTC,CSARDGGGPYNEQFF
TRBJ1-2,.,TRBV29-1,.,TGCAGCGTTCCACGGCCGGGGTATGGCTACACCTTC,CSVPRPGYGYTF
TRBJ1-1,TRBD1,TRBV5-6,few,TGTGCCAGCAGCTTGGCGGGCAGGGGGAGGACTGAAGCTTTCTTT,CASSLAGRGRTEAFF
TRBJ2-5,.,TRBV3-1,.,TGTGCCAGCAGCCTGGGGACGGTTCAAGAGACCCAGTACTTC,CASSLGTVQETQYF
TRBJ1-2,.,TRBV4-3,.,TGCGCCAGCAGCCAAGAGTCGGTACAGACCGACGGCGGCTACACCTTC,CASSQESVQTDGGYTF
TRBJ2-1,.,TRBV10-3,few,TGTGCCATCAGTGAGACAGGGAGGTCCAATGAGCAGTTCTTC,CAISETGRSNEQFF
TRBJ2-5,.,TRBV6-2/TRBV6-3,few,TGTGCCAGTGAGGCGACTACCCTCGGAGAGACCCAGTACTTC,CASEATTLGETQYF
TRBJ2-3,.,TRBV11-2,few,TGTGCCAGCAGCTTAGCGACCCATAGGCCAGATACGCAGTATTTT,CASSLATHRPDTQYF
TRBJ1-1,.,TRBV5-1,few,TGCGCCAGCACGAACCTGAACACTGAAGCTTTCTTT,CASTNLNTEAFF
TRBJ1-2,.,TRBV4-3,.,TGCGCCAGCAGCCAAGAGCGATCTTGGACGTTGGGCTACACCTTC,CASSQERSWTLGYTF
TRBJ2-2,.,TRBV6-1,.,TGTGCCAGCACCCTTCAGGGGGGAGAGGGCGGGGAGCTGTTTTTT,CASTLQGGEGGELFF
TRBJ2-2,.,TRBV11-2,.,TGTGCCAGCAGGGCGGGTACCGGGGAGCTGTTTTTT,CASRAGTGELFF
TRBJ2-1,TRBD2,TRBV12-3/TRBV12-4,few,TGTGCCAGCAGGGGAGGGGTGACTAGCTCCTACAATGAGCAGTTCTTC,CASRGGVTSSYNEQFF
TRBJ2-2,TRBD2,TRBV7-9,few,TGTGCCAGCAGCTTAACCCGGACTAGCGGGGGGCCGAACACCGGGGAGCTGTTTTTT,CASSLTRTSGGPNTGELFF
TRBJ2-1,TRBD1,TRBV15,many,TGTGCCACCAGCAGGGGACAGGGGGCCTACAATGAGCAGTTCTTC,CATSRGQGAYNEQFF
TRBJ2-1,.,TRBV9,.,TGTGCCAGCAAGTCCGGGGATCGGGGTAGTAATGAGCAGTTCTTC,CASKSGDRGSNEQFF
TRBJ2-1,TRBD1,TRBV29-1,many,TGCAGCGTTTACGCCGGGACAGGCAATGAGCAGTTCTTC,CSVYAGTGNEQFF
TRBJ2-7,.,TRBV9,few,TGTGCCAGCAGCGTAGGTGGGTCTTGGTCCTACGAGCAGTACTTC,CASSVGGSWSYEQYF
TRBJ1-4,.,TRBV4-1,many,TGCGCCAGCAGCCAAGAGGGGACGAGGTCTGCAACTAATGAAAAACTGTTTTTT,CASSQEGTRSATNEKLFF
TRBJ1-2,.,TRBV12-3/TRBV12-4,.,TGTGCCAGCAGTTGGGATCACAGGGCCAACTTC,CASSWDHRANF
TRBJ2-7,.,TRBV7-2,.,TGTGCCAGCAGGAGGTGGGCAGGGGACTCCTACGAGCAGTACTTC,CASRRWAGDSYEQYF
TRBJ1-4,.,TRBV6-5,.,TGTGCCAGCAGTTGGGGGGGAAATGAAAAACTGTTTTTT,CASSWGGNEKLFF
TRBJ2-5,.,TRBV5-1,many,TGCGCCAGCAGTATCATGGCAAACCAAGAGACCCAGTACTTC,CASSIMANQETQYF
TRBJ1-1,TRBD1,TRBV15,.,TGTGCCACCAGCAGACCACAGGGGGGGAACACTGAAGCTTTCTTT,CATSRPQGGNTEAFF
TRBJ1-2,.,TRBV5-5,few,TGTGCCAGCACCCACTCAGGGAACTATGGCTACACCTTC,CASTHSGNYGYTF
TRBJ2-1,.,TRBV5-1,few,TGCGCCAGCAGCGGGGGGGCGTCCTACAATGAGCAGTTCTTC,CASSGGASYNEQFF
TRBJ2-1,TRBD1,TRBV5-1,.,TGCGCCAGCAGCTTGGATGACAGGGGTTATCATGAGCAGTTCTTC,CASSLDDRGYHEQFF
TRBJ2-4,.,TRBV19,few,TGTGCCAGTATCGCCCCCGGGAACACACCGGGGGACATTCAGTACTTC,CASIAPGNTPGDIQYF
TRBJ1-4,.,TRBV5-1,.,TGCGCCAGCAGCTTGGCCACGGTCGAGGGGCGCGATGAAAAACTGTTTTTT,CASSLATVEGRDEKLFF
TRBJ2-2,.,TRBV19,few,TGTGCCAGTGCCCCAAGGGGCAACACCGGGGAGCTGTTTTTT,CASAPRGNTGELFF
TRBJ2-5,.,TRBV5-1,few,TGCGCCAGCAGCTTCGGTTCTGGGACGTACCAAGAGACCCAGTACTTC,CASSFGSGTYQETQYF
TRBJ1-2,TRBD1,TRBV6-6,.,TGTGCCAGCAGTCAATTCGGGACAGGCAGAGCTAACTATGGCTACACCTTC,CASSQFGTGRANYGYTF